Following are 31 T cell receptor beta chains from one sample sequenced in a study of human T cells and chemical hapten exposure (dated by TCRdb to 2020 to 2023). Libraries were made using RACE. The sequencer listed for this sample is NextSeq 500. The raw public data were reprocessed by TCRdb itself: fastp quality trimming at Q25, MiXCR clonotype calling, in-frame beta chains only. Each CDR3 protein gets just one entry, which takes the most common genes and DNA from the rows behind it. The sample table holds 300,000 to 350,000 distinct CDR3 sequences, of which approximately 6.9% were seen once. 8% to 9% of the sample is in the top ten clones. This specimen's time point label, per the study, means: patch test 1, 2 weeks after DPC sensitization. The sample's treatment or condition label, in plain terms: therapeutic diphenylcyclopropenone sensitization with weekly scalp DPC. The sample was whole blood, taken in connection with sensitization to the hapten diphenylcyclopropenone (DPC). The origin of the receptors is a woman aged 18-29 years with alopecia areata. Some clones in this sample may be carry-over from other donors' samples.

In its sample, this clonotype was seen a few times. The chain couples TRBV19 to TRBJ1-2, with D perhaps matching TRBD1 (6 bases). With 1 base removed from V and 4 bases from J, the gap between germline ends came to 13 bases. The CDR3 is 15 residues long. The germline gives CDR1 LNHDA, CDR2 SQIVND (reference sequence). CDR3 nucleotide sequence: TGTGCCAGTAGTATAGTTGGGGGCACCGTCTATGGCTACACCTTC. Residues: CASSIVGGTVYGYTF.

V and J are TRBV10-3 and TRBJ2-2, with D possibly being TRBD1 (6 bases). CDR3 size: 13 residues. The germline CDR1 and CDR2 sequences are ENHRY and SYGVKD. Between the trimmed V and J ends, which lost 6 bases and 7 bases, there was a span of 12 bases. The CDR3 coding sequence is TGTGCCATCAGCGGGCAGGGACACGGGGAGCTGTTTTTT. Protein product: CAISGQGHGELFF.

J is TRBJ1-6 and V is TRBV7-2; D is perhaps TRBD1 (5 bases). The CDR3 covers 15 residues. The germline CDR1 and CDR2 sequences are SGHTA and FQGNSA. Trimming removed 1 base from V and 9 bases from J, with 13 bases in between. The chain's CDR3 is CASSLVFRASSPLHF. CDR3 nucleotides: TGTGCCAGCAGCTTAGTTTTCAGGGCTAGTTCACCCCTCCACTTT.

The chain couples TRBV6-2 or TRBV6-3 to TRBJ2-3; 12 positions match TRBD2. V lost 1 base and J lost 0; bases outside the gene matches: 5. The CDR3 totals 18 residues. From germline, CDR1 is MNHEY and CDR2 SVGEGT. CDR3 in amino acids: CASSYWTSGDPSTDTQYF. CDR3 nucleotide sequence: TGTGCCAGCAGTTACTGGACTAGCGGGGACCCTAGCACAGATACGCAGTATTTT.

The V call is TRBV7-2, the J call TRBJ1-4; no firm D call. The CDR3 is made up of 13 amino acids. The V end lost 5 bases, the J end lost 4 bases, and 8 bases lay between the germline ends. Germline CDR1 SGHTA, CDR2 FQGNSA. DNA of the CDR3: TGTGCCAGCAGCCCGGCGATTAATGAAAAACTGTTTTTT. Translating gives CASSPAINEKLFF.

The chain joins TRBV5-1 to TRBJ2-1, with D perhaps TRBD1 or TRBD2 (5 bases each). Germline V gives CDR1 SGHRS, CDR2 YFSETQ. The CDR3 totals 13 residues. With 5 bases removed from V and 7 bases from J, the gap between germline ends came to 13 bases. The CDR3, as DNA: TGCGCCAGCAGGAGGGACCCCGCTAATGAGCAGTTCTTC. Translated: CASRRDPANEQFF.

The sample holds a few counts of this clonotype. It may be a read error: a sequence one base away is much more abundant. The chain recombines TRBV6-2 or TRBV6-3 with TRBJ2-2; possible D gene TRBD1, 6 bases. V lost 5 bases to trimming and J lost 5 bases, with 9 bases between them. Germline CDR1 reads MNHEY; CDR2 reads SVGEGT. The CDR3 is 13 amino acids. The CDR3 loop is CASSRGQTGELFF. As DNA, the CDR3 is TGTGCCAGCAGTCGCGGACAGACCGGGGAGCTGTTTTTT.

Turning to this clonotype: A clone one base away is much larger, so this may be a read error. V is TRBV6-1 and J is TRBJ2-6; D remains ambiguous. The CDR3 has 15 amino acids. CDR1 and CDR2 (germline): MNHNS, SASEGT. CDR3: CSSESVRSGANVLTF. As DNA, the CDR3 is TGTTCCAGCGAGTCAGTCCGATCTGGGGCCAACGTCCTGACTTTC.

CDR3 DNA sequence: TGTGCCAGCAGTTCTAGCAAGGATGAGCAGTTCTTC. Its protein is CASSSSKDEQFF. The chain couples TRBV28 to TRBJ2-1; a possible D gene is TRBD2 (5 bases). In germline, CDR1 is MDHEN, CDR2 SYDVKM. This CDR3 has 12 amino acids. Trimming removed 4 bases from V and 8 bases from J, with 9 bases in between.

In this sample, this clonotype turned up many times. The chain combines TRBV5-6 with TRBJ1-5; weak D call: TRBD1 (5 bases). V lost 4 bases to trimming and J lost 7 bases, with 15 bases between them. Germline CDR1 reads SGHDT; CDR2 reads YYEEEE. This CDR3 is built from 14 residues. This CDR3 is CASSPTPGRQPQHF. As DNA, the CDR3 is TGTGCCAGCAGCCCGACGCCAGGGAGACAGCCCCAGCATTTT.

The rearrangement uses TRBV6-5 and TRBJ1-1, with TRBD1 identical over 8 bases. CDR1 MNHEY and CDR2 SVGAGI come from the germline V gene. The CDR3 runs 15 residues. V dropped 6 bases and J dropped 5; count of bases not matched to a gene: 11. The CDR3 region is CASSHPRGRGTEAFF. The CDR3 DNA is TGTGCCAGCAGCCACCCCAGGGGGCGAGGGACTGAAGCTTTCTTT.

This chain joins TRBV6-6 and TRBJ2-3, with 14 bases that match TRBD2. The CDR3 runs 18 residues. V shed 6 bases and J 0 bases; nucleotides not matched to a gene: 8. Germline-derived CDR1 and CDR2 are MNHNY and SVGAGI (reference sequence). Here the CDR3 DNA reads TGTGCCAGCAGATCCGGACTAGCGGGGGGCTTTAGCACAGATACGCAGTATTTT. It is translated as CASRSGLAGGFSTDTQYF.

The rearrangement links TRBV20-1 to TRBJ1-2, with TRBD1 matching 7 bases. The CDR3 runs to 14 residues. In germline, CDR1 is DFQATT, CDR2 SNEGSKA (reference sequence). After removal of 8 bases from V and 1 base from J, the junction contained 10 bases not matched to a gene. This CDR3 is CSQTGTDLNYGYTF. The CDR3 coding sequence is TGCAGTCAAACCGGGACAGACCTTAACTATGGCTACACCTTC.

This clonotype was counted ten times or more. The chain employs TRBV2 and TRBJ2-2, with no clear D. The germline V and J ends were trimmed by 6 bases and 0 bases, with 8 bases remaining between them. The CDR3 contains 14 residues. Germline V gives CDR1 SNHLY, CDR2 FYNNEI. CDR3 region: CASSRLANTGELFF. The CDR3, as DNA: TGTGCCAGCAGCCGGCTCGCGAACACCGGGGAGCTGTTTTTT. Looking up the rest from reference TRBV2 and TRBJ2-2 gives the full variable domain: EPEVTQTPSHQVTQMGQEVILRCVPISNHLYFYWYRQILGQKVEFLVSFYNNEISEKSEIFDDQFSVERPDGSNFTLKIRSTKLEDSAMYFCASSRLANTGELFFGEGSRLTVL.

The chain employs TRBV7-9 and TRBJ2-1; no clear D gene. This CDR3 is 16 amino acids long. The germline V and J ends were trimmed by 1 base and 1 base, with 11 bases remaining between them. Per germline, CDR1 SEHNR and CDR2 FQNEAQ (reference sequence). In DNA form, the CDR3 reads TGTGCCAGCAGCTTAGTCGGGTTGAGGTCCTACAATGAGCAGTTCTTC. This sequence encodes CASSLVGLRSYNEQFF.

There are a few counts of this clonotype. The rearrangement links TRBV6-1 to TRBJ1-3; TRBD1 aligns across 9 bases. Germline-derived CDR1 and CDR2 are MNHNS and SASEGT. The CDR3 sequence is 16 residues long. V was clipped by 6 bases and J by 0 bases; unmatched bases: 6. The CDR3 here is CASRTGTGSSGNTIYF. The CDR3, as DNA: TGTGCCAGCAGAACCGGGACAGGGAGCTCTGGAAACACCATATATTTT.

This clonotype appeared many times. The chain has TRBV6-6 and TRBJ2-7; 8 nucleotides align to TRBD2. The V segment lost 7 bases and the J segment 6 bases; nucleotides outside the gene matches: 5. Germline values: CDR1 MNHNY, CDR2 SVGAGI (reference sequence). CDR3 size: 12 residues. The DNA for the CDR3 is TGTGCCAGCATAGCCCTAGCGGGCGAGCAGTACTTC. It codes for CASIALAGEQYF.

This clonotype appeared a few times. The chain joins TRBV5-1 to TRBJ2-1; D possibly matches TRBD1 or TRBD2 (6 bases each). This CDR3 comprises 15 residues. The V end was cut by 0 bases, the J end by 4 bases, with 11 bases between. Germline-derived CDR1 and CDR2 are SGHRS and YFSETQ. CDR3 loop: CASSLEGGPYNEQFF. CDR3 nucleotides: TGCGCCAGCAGCTTGGAGGGGGGCCCTTACAATGAGCAGTTCTTC.

The sample holds a few counts of this clonotype. The chain carries TRBV25-1 and TRBJ1-2; TRBD1 is a possible D gene (6 bases). V was pared by 6 bases and J by 2 bases, with 10 bases between. The CDR3 has 13 amino acids. Germline loops: CDR1 MGHDK, CDR2 SYGVNS. For the CDR3, the DNA is TGTGCCAGCAGGGAGGGGGACAACTATGGCTACACCTTC. This gives the protein CASREGDNYGYTF.

This clonotype appeared many times. The chain has TRBV4-1 and TRBJ2-2; the D is unclear. The V and J ends lost 2 bases and 5 bases respectively, with 6 bases between them. CDR1 is MGHRA, CDR2 YSYEKL, per germline. There are 13 residues in the CDR3. In DNA, the CDR3 is TGCGCCAGCAGCCAAACCTTAACCGGGGAGCTGTTTTTT. Protein product: CASSQTLTGELFF.

Many counts were recorded for this clonotype. This chain connects TRBV27 to TRBJ2-5; D not certain. The V end lost 2 bases, the J end lost 1 base, and 8 bases lay between the germline ends. Germline V lookup: CDR1 MNHEY, CDR2 SMNVEV (reference sequence). There are 14 residues in the CDR3. The DNA for the CDR3 is TGTGCCAGCAGTTTAGACAACCTCCAAGAGACCCAGTACTTC. Translation: CASSLDNLQETQYF.

V is TRBV20-1 and J is TRBJ2-1; D is perhaps TRBD2 (5 bases). CDR3 size: 12 residues. The V gene's germline CDR1 is DFQATT and CDR2 SNEGSKA (reference sequence). V lost 2 bases and J lost 7, with 9 bases in between. The CDR3 nucleotides read TGCAGTGCTAGACCAAGGGAGAATGAGCAGTTCTTC. Translated, it gives CSARPRENEQFF.

The rearrangement links TRBV5-1 to TRBJ2-1; D ambiguous. There are 13 residues in the CDR3. Germline V gene lookup returns CDR1 SGHRS and CDR2 YFSETQ. Trimming removed 5 bases at V and 2 bases at J, with 8 bases between. For the CDR3, the DNA is TGCGCCAGCAGAATGTCCACCTACAATGAGCAGTTCTTC. Translated: CASRMSTYNEQFF.

In the case of this clonotype: An end of the junction does not agree with germline; a read error may underlie this. The J gene is TRBJ2-3, the V gene TRBV20-1; D is possibly TRBD1 or TRBD2 (7 bases each). The CDR3 runs 14 residues. CDR1 DFQATT and CDR2 SNEGSKA come from the germline V gene (reference sequence). CDR3 amino acids: CSARSPEGAGATDF. Written as DNA, the CDR3 is TGCAGTGCTAGATCCCCCGAGGGGGCGGGGGCCACGGATTTT.

This clonotype occurred a few times. The rearrangement links TRBV7-9 to TRBJ1-5, with no clear D. Trimming removed 3 bases from V and 0 bases from J, with 12 bases in between. Germline V gene sequence: CDR1 SEHNR, CDR2 FQNEAQ (reference sequence). This CDR3 has 16 amino acids. The DNA for the CDR3 is TGTGCCAGCAGCTTCGCAGCCTTTTATAGCAATCAGCCCCAGCATTTT. As protein: CASSFAAFYSNQPQHF.

This clonotype showed up many times. The gene calls are TRBV27 and TRBJ2-1; 12 nucleotides align to TRBD1. Germline V lookup: CDR1 MNHEY, CDR2 SMNVEV (reference sequence). The CDR3 has 19 residues. J lost 8 bases, V lost 2 bases, and 16 bases had no gene match. In nucleotides, the CDR3 is TGTGCCAGCAGTTTAAGGGGACAGGGGGCGCCGCGGTGGGCTGATGAGCAGTTCTTC. It specifies CASSLRGQGAPRWADEQFF.

This clonotype has just a few counts. The genes are TRBV6-1 and TRBJ1-5; D is possibly TRBD1 (5 bases). Between the trimmed V and J ends, which lost 3 bases and 6 bases, there was a span of 15 bases. CDR1 and CDR2 from the germline V gene are MNHNS and SASEGT. The CDR3 has 15 residues. In nucleotides, the CDR3 is TGTGCCAGCAGTGACGAGGGGCAGGGAGGTCAGCCCCAGCATTTT. This encodes CASSDEGQGGQPQHF.

This clonotype was counted at least ten times. V gene TRBV29-1 combines with J gene TRBJ2-3, with D possibly called TRBD1 or TRBD2 (5 bases each). The CDR3 runs to 17 residues. The V end lost 4 bases, the J end lost 2 bases, and 22 bases lay between the germline ends. Per the germline V gene, CDR1 is SQVTM and CDR2 is ANQGSEA. CDR3 DNA sequence: TGCAGCGTTGGAGGGATCGCGACAGTGGGGTTCACAGATACGCAGTATTTT. Its protein product is CSVGGIATVGFTDTQYF.

There are a few counts of this clonotype. CDR3 in DNA: TGCGCCAGCAGCCAAGCCGAGTGGGGACGGAGCTTGATGGGCTACACCTTC. Translating gives CASSQAEWGRSLMGYTF. This chain uses TRBV4-1 with TRBJ1-2, with a tentative D call TRBD1 (5 bases). CDR3 size: 17 residues. Between the trimmed V and J ends, which lost 1 base and 8 bases, there was a span of 23 bases. The germline V gene has CDR1 MGHRA and CDR2 YSYEKL.

The chain links TRBV3-1 to TRBJ2-1, with TRBD2 matching 10 bases. The germline gives CDR1 LGHDT, CDR2 YNNKEL (reference sequence). This CDR3 has 16 residues. Losses at the gene ends were 4 bases for V and 2 bases for J; bases not matched to a gene: 5. The CDR3 region is CASSPQLAGAYNEQFF. CDR3 coding DNA: TGTGCCAGCAGCCCCCAGCTAGCGGGGGCCTACAATGAGCAGTTCTTC.

This clonotype was counted at least ten times. This chain uses TRBV28 with TRBJ1-4; possibly TRBD1 for D (6 bases). With 2 bases removed from V and 6 bases from J, the gap between germline ends came to 10 bases. The germline V gene has CDR1 MDHEN and CDR2 SYDVKM. The CDR3 length is 14 residues. The CDR3 bases are TGTGCCAGCAGTTTACCCGGGGGCGATGAAAAACTGTTTTTT. This sequence encodes CASSLPGGDEKLFF.